These 13 T cell receptor beta chains originate from one sample sequenced in a study of T cell responses to AZD1222 COVID-19 vaccine. Measured with immunoSEQ multiplex PCR; TCRdb has only the in-frame clones, and not every one. The table shows under 150,000 clones, with roughly 85% occurring only once. Sequencing used peripheral blood, obtained on day 0 of MenACWY control vaccination. These receptors all come from an adult in good health.

The chain joins TRBV5-1 to TRBJ1-2; D ambiguous. This CDR3 is built from 15 residues. Germline CDR1 SGHRS, CDR2 YFSETQ. Deletions cut 1 base from V and 1 base from J, with 11 bases between. CDR3 sequence (DNA): TGCGCCAGCAGCTTGTTTGGCGACTTTAACTATGGCTACACCTTC. It yields the protein CASSLFGDFNYGYTF.

V usage is TRBV10-1 and J usage is TRBJ1-1; D is unresolved. CDR3 length: 12 residues. The germline V gene encodes CDR1 WNHNN and CDR2 SYGVQD (reference sequence). The V gene lost 4 bases and the J gene lost 0 bases, with 3 bases spanning the gap. This chain's CDR3 is CASSGLNTEAFF. DNA of the CDR3: TGCGCCAGCAGTGGGTTGAACACTGAAGCTTTCTTT.

V usage is TRBV10-2 and J usage is TRBJ1-5; D possibly corresponds to TRBD1 (5 bases). Germline assignment: CDR1 WSHSY and CDR2 SAAADI. The CDR3 contains 16 residues. The ends were cut back, 5 bases at V and 2 bases at J, with 16 bases in the middle. CDR3 DNA sequence: TGCGCCAGCAGTTGGGGGAGGGGCAAGGGCAATCAGCCCCAGCATTTT. This sequence encodes CASSWGRGKGNQPQHF.

The chain links TRBV7-9 to TRBJ2-2, with D perhaps matching TRBD1 (5 bases). The V end lost 2 bases, the J end lost 3 bases, and 10 bases lay between the germline ends. CDR1 SEHNR and CDR2 FQNEAQ come from the germline V gene (reference sequence). This CDR3 is 15 amino acids long. The CDR3 DNA reads TGTGCCAGCAGCTTAAGACAGACTTACACCGGGGAGCTGTTTTTT. Translated, it gives CASSLRQTYTGELFF.

This sequence joins TRBV5-8 and TRBJ1-2; 7 bases are shared with TRBD1. Germline V gene sequence: CDR1 SGHTS, CDR2 YDEGEE. V lost 0 bases to trimming and J lost 2 bases; unmatched junction nucleotides: 1. This CDR3 is built from 14 residues. The CDR3 bases are TGTGCCAGCAGCTTGGGACAGGGAAACTATGGCTACACCTTC. Its translation is CASSLGQGNYGYTF.

V usage is TRBV9 and J usage is TRBJ2-1; 7 positions match TRBD2. CDR1 is SGDLS, CDR2 YYNGEE, per germline. The CDR3 has 14 amino acids. V was pared by 3 bases and J by 8 bases, with 8 bases of the junction left unmatched. Here the CDR3 DNA reads TGTGCCAGCAGCGCCTGGGGAGGGTCTGATGAGCAGTTCTTC. Translation gives CASSAWGGSDEQFF.

This chain uses TRBV19 with TRBJ1-2; 9 bases fit TRBD1. This CDR3 has 14 residues. V lost 7 bases and J lost 12; bases outside the gene matches: 15. Germline CDR1 LNHDA, CDR2 SQIVND (reference sequence). CDR3 in DNA: TGTGCCAGTACTCCGGGGACAGGGTATATAGTTGACACCTTC. It specifies CASTPGTGYIVDTF.

The V gene is TRBV9, the J gene TRBJ1-1; D is possibly TRBD1 (6 bases). Between the trimmed V and J ends, which lost 0 bases and 1 base, there was a span of 10 bases. The CDR3 runs to 15 residues. Germline CDR1 and CDR2: SGDLS and YYNGEE. This CDR3 reads CASSVDDRWNTEAFF. The DNA of the CDR3 is TGTGCCAGCAGCGTAGATGACAGGTGGAACACTGAAGCTTTCTTT.

This clone was detected once. The genes are TRBV4-3 and TRBJ1-2, with 10 bases matching TRBD1. This CDR3 has 14 amino acids. Germline V gives CDR1 LGHNA, CDR2 YSLEER. Losses at the gene ends were 1 base for V and 4 bases for J; bases not matched to a gene: 0. The CDR3 loop reads CASSQGTGGYGYTF. The CDR3 DNA is TGCGCCAGCAGCCAAGGGACAGGGGGCTATGGCTACACCTTC.

In its sample, this clone was seen a few times. The chain joins TRBV7-2 to TRBJ2-3; the D is unclear. The CDR3 extends over 12 amino acids. V lost 1 base to trimming and J lost 5 bases, with 4 bases between them. CDR1 and CDR2 from the germline V gene are SGHTA and FQGNSA. As DNA, the CDR3 is TGTGCCAGCAGCTTAGATGTAGATACGCAGTATTTT. It codes for CASSLDVDTQYF.

This chain links TRBV15 with TRBJ1-5; 8 nucleotides align to TRBD1. CDR3 length equals 18 residues. After removal of 0 bases from V and 2 bases from J, the junction contained 9 bases not matched to a gene. The germline V gene encodes CDR1 LNHNV and CDR2 YYDKDF (reference sequence). For the CDR3, the DNA is TGTGCCACCAGCAGAGATATTTCAGGGGGCGGTGGCAATCAGCCCCAGCATTTT. The encoded protein is CATSRDISGGGGNQPQHF.

V and J are TRBV4-2 and TRBJ1-1, with a tentative D call TRBD1 (6 bases). This CDR3 has 16 residues. In germline, CDR1 is LGHNA, CDR2 YNFKEQ. Trimming took 0 bases from V and 0 from J, leaving 11 bases between them. The CDR3 DNA reads TGTGCCAGCAGCCAAGATCTCAGGGGTCTGAACACTGAAGCTTTCTTT. Protein sequence: CASSQDLRGLNTEAFF.

The chain combines TRBV6-5 with TRBJ1-2, with D perhaps matching TRBD1 (5 bases). The germline V and J ends were trimmed by 7 bases and 1 base, with 13 bases remaining between them. Germline V lookup: CDR1 MNHEY, CDR2 SVGAGI. The CDR3 length is 14 residues. The CDR3 DNA reads as TGTGCCAGCATAGAGCGGGGGATTAACTATGGCTACACCTTC. Its translation is CASIERGINYGYTF.